The 29 T cell receptor beta chains below come from one sample, sequenced in a study of beta chain features in type 1 diabetes. Expressed TCRB transcripts got sequenced, as all isolated RNA was reverse transcribed. Libraries were prepared by immunoSEQ multiplex PCR; TCRdb keeps only in-frame clonotypes and omits some of them. This sample has about 290,000 clones, with approximately 8% found just once. The sample taken for sequencing was central memory CD4+ T cells from blood. All receptors derive from a woman aged 18-35 years in good health.

This clone was recorded many times. The chain carries TRBV7-9 and TRBJ1-2, with unresolved D. The CDR3 has 13 amino acids. Trimming took 5 bases from V and 8 from J, leaving 15 bases between them. CDR1 and CDR2 from the germline V gene are SEHNR and FQNEAQ (reference sequence). The CDR3 region has the DNA TGTGCCAGCAGCCAAGGGCGGACCTTCGGCTACACCTTC. It specifies CASSQGRTFGYTF.

The gene calls are TRBV7-6 and TRBJ1-1; D remains ambiguous. The CDR3 consists of 13 residues. The ends were cut back, 1 base at V and 4 bases at J, with 7 bases in the middle. CDR1 is SGHVS, CDR2 FNYEAQ, per germline. CDR3 sequence reads: CASSLGRATEAFF. As DNA, the CDR3 is TGTGCCAGCAGCTTAGGTCGCGCCACTGAAGCTTTCTTT.

This clone was seen a few times. The chain joins TRBV27 to TRBJ1-4; D call uncertain. The CDR3 sequence is 13 residues long. Germline V gene lookup returns CDR1 MNHEY and CDR2 SMNVEV (reference sequence). The V and J ends lost 3 bases and 8 bases respectively, with 10 bases between them. Here the CDR3 DNA reads TGTGCCAGCAGTTTGGTCAGGAGGGAAAAACTGTTTTTT. It is translated as CASSLVRREKLFF.

This clone was seen only a few times. The rearrangement joins TRBV6-6 to TRBJ1-2; D gene ambiguous. The CDR3 has 16 amino acids. V was cut by 3 bases and J by 0 bases, with 14 bases left in between. The V gene's germline CDR1 is MNHNY and CDR2 SVGAGI (reference sequence). The CDR3, as DNA: TGTGCCAGCAGTTATGGCCAGCGGTCCGCTAACTATGGCTACACCTTC. Translated, it gives CASSYGQRSANYGYTF.

This clone was detected a few times. The chain recombines TRBV21-1 with TRBJ1-1. TRBV21-1 is a pseudogene. The CDR3 consists of 9 residues. The CDR3 DNA reads TGTGCCAGCAACCATGAAGCTTTCTTT. Protein sequence: CASNHEAFF.

This clone was seen more than once but under ten times. The genes are TRBV2 and TRBJ2-5, with a possible D match to TRBD1 (6 bases). The germline V gene has CDR1 SNHLY and CDR2 FYNNEI. This CDR3 has 17 residues. Trimming stripped 2 bases from V and 5 bases from J, with 21 bases between. CDR3 DNA sequence: TGTGCCAGCAGTGAAAGGGTATCACGGCAGGGGAAGGAGACCCAGTACTTC. This gives the protein CASSERVSRQGKETQYF. Complete variable domain (other parts from reference TRBV2 and TRBJ2-5): EPEVTQTPSHQVTQMGQEVILRCVPISNHLYFYWYRQILGQKVEFLVSFYNNEISEKSEIFDDQFSVERPDGSNFTLKIRSTKLEDSAMYFCASSERVSRQGKETQYFGPGTRLLVL.

This chain joins TRBV2 and TRBJ2-1, with unresolved D. The CDR3 loop spans 14 amino acids. Germline values: CDR1 SNHLY, CDR2 FYNNEI. With 6 bases removed from V and 1 base from J, the gap between germline ends came to 10 bases. For the CDR3, the DNA is TGTGCCAGCAGGCCAGGATTTTCCTACAATGAGCAGTTCTTC. This gives the protein CASRPGFSYNEQFF. Full variable domain (remainder filled in from reference TRBV2 and TRBJ2-1): EPEVTQTPSHQVTQMGQEVILRCVPISNHLYFYWYRQILGQKVEFLVSFYNNEISEKSEIFDDQFSVERPDGSNFTLKIRSTKLEDSAMYFCASRPGFSYNEQFFGPGTRLTVL.

This clone was counted a few times. This chain joins TRBV5-1 and TRBJ2-1; TRBD2 agrees at 12 bases. The CDR3 contains 20 residues. J gave up 0 bases and V 0 bases, and 10 bases lay outside the gene matches. CDR1 and CDR2 (germline): SGHRS, YFSETQ. CDR3 DNA sequence: TGCGCCAGCAGCTTGGGTCGACTAGCGGGGGCCACCTCCTCCTACAATGAGCAGTTCTTC. Translated: CASSLGRLAGATSSYNEQFF.

This clone was counted ten times or more. The gene calls are TRBV7-2 and TRBJ2-5, with a weak D call TRBD2 (6 bases). The CDR3 sequence is 13 residues long. Germline V CDR1 and CDR2: SGHTA, FQGNSA. V was trimmed by 1 base and J by 4 bases, leaving 7 bases between them. CDR3 region: CASSLVAAETQYF. CDR3 nucleotides: TGTGCCAGCAGCTTAGTAGCGGCAGAGACCCAGTACTTC.

About this clone: This sample includes further DNA sequences coding for the same CDR3. V usage is TRBV7-2 and J usage is TRBJ2-7; perhaps TRBD2 as D (5 bases). The CDR3 runs 14 residues. Germline loops: CDR1 SGHTA, CDR2 FQGNSA. V lost 5 bases, J lost 0 bases, and 11 bases lay in between. This CDR3 is CASSRTLSSYEQYF. The CDR3 coding sequence is TGTGCCAGCAGCAGGACTCTTAGCTCCTACGAGCAGTACTTC.

The rearrangement joins TRBV6-5 to TRBJ1-6; D is perhaps TRBD1 (5 bases). V gave up 8 bases and J gave up 6 bases, with 8 bases separating them. The CDR3 covers 12 residues. CDR1 is MNHEY and CDR2 is SVGAGI in the germline V gene. The CDR3 region is CASRDGNSPLHF. In DNA, the CDR3 is TGTGCCAGCCGGGACGGTAATTCACCCCTCCACTTT.

There are a few counts of this clone. DNA of the CDR3: TGCGCCAGCAGTCAGGGACTAGACTACGAGCAGTACTTC. Its translation is CASSQGLDYEQYF. The chain joins TRBV5-1 to TRBJ2-7, with 8 nucleotides matching TRBD2. Per the germline V gene, CDR1 is SGHRS and CDR2 is YFSETQ. The CDR3 extends over 13 amino acids. Trimming at V came to 5 bases and at J to 3 bases, leaving 4 bases not matched to a gene.

This clone was detected only a few times. The chain recombines TRBV15 with TRBJ2-3; 7 nucleotides match TRBD1. The CDR3 length is 17 residues. Trimming took 1 base from V and 5 from J; bases not matched to a gene: 12. Per germline, CDR1 LNHNV and CDR2 YYDKDF (reference sequence). CDR3 sequence reads: CATSRGTTGRGKDTQYF. CDR3 bases: TGTGCCACCAGCAGAGGAACGACAGGGAGAGGAAAAGATACGCAGTATTTT.

This sequence joins TRBV9 and TRBJ1-3; D gene unclear. This CDR3 comprises 16 residues. Germline CDR1 reads SGDLS; CDR2 reads YYNGEE. Between the trimmed V and J ends, which lost 3 bases and 0 bases, there was a span of 13 bases. The CDR3 reads CASSAFTLNSGNTIYF. The CDR3 region has the DNA TGTGCCAGCAGCGCCTTCACGCTGAACTCTGGAAACACCATATATTTT.

There are many counts of this clone. CDR3 DNA sequence: TGTGCCAGCAGCACCCGACAGGTTCTAGCCAAAAACATTCAGTACTTC. This encodes CASSTRQVLAKNIQYF. The chain uses TRBV11-2 and TRBJ2-4, with D possibly matching TRBD1 (6 bases). Between the trimmed V and J ends, which lost 5 bases and 0 bases, there was a span of 14 bases. The CDR3 consists of 16 residues. Germline V CDR1 and CDR2: SGHAT, FQNNGV.

The chain has TRBV10-3 and TRBJ2-1; 10 bases match TRBD2. Germline values: CDR1 ENHRY, CDR2 SYGVKD. Germline trimming cut 6 bases from V and 9 bases from J; bases unmatched to any gene: 8. The CDR3 covers 14 residues. CDR3: CAISPASGGGEQFF. In DNA form, the CDR3 reads TGTGCCATCAGCCCGGCTAGCGGGGGAGGTGAGCAGTTCTTC.

There are a few counts of this clone. This rearrangement joins TRBV29-1 to TRBJ1-5, with TRBD1 matching over 8 bases. CDR3 length equals 13 residues. The V and J ends lost 6 bases and 3 bases, in that order; junction bases with no gene match: 4. Germline V gene sequence: CDR1 SQVTM, CDR2 ANQGSEA. The CDR3 loop reads CSVRGQANQPQHF. In nucleotides, the CDR3 is TGCAGCGTCCGGGGACAGGCCAATCAGCCCCAGCATTTT.

The chain combines TRBV5-4 with TRBJ2-5; D might be TRBD1 (6 bases). Judging by the DNA end, TRBJ2-7 fits better; the J call may be wrong. The CDR3 loop spans 14 amino acids. In germline, CDR1 is SGHNT, CDR2 YYREEE (reference sequence). The DNA of the CDR3 is TGTGCCAGCAGCAAGGCCCCACAGGGTCACGAGCAGTACTTC. Translated: CASSKAPQGHEQYF.

Ten or more counts support this clone. V and J are TRBV11-3 and TRBJ1-2; the match to TRBD1 covers 7 bases. V dropped 8 bases and J dropped 6; count of bases not matched to a gene: 6. This CDR3 is built from 12 residues. Germline lookup yields CDR1 SGHNT and CDR2 YENEEA. The CDR3 DNA sequence: TGTGCCAGCGGGGAACAGGGGCATGGCTACACCTTC. Its translation is CASGEQGHGYTF.

This clone has ten or more counts. The chain employs TRBV19 and TRBJ1-5; possible D gene TRBD1, 6 bases. Germline V gene sequence: CDR1 LNHDA, CDR2 SQIVND (reference sequence). V was cut by 4 bases and J by 6 bases, with 10 bases left in between. The CDR3 has 13 amino acids. In nucleotides, the CDR3 is TGTGCCAGTAGTACAGGGGCAGGTCAGCCCCAGCATTTT. Its protein is CASSTGAGQPQHF.

Regarding this clone: Other DNA sequences in this specimen translate into the identical CDR3. This sequence joins TRBV6-5 and TRBJ2-7; 10 bases agree with TRBD1. The CDR3 totals 13 residues. V gave up 8 bases and J gave up 2 bases; unmatched junction bases: 3. CDR1 MNHEY and CDR2 SVGAGI come from the germline V gene. CDR3 in DNA: TGTGCCAGCCGGGACAGGGGTCCCTACGAGCAGTACTTC. It yields the protein CASRDRGPYEQYF.

CDR3 sequence reads: CASRHRGDIAKNIQYF. CDR3 DNA sequence: TGTGCCAGCAGACACAGGGGGGACATAGCCAAAAACATTCAGTACTTC. The chain recombines TRBV5-6 with TRBJ2-4, with TRBD1 identical over 8 bases. CDR3 length: 16 residues. Germline trimming cut 5 bases from V and 0 bases from J; bases unmatched to any gene: 7. Germline CDR1 SGHDT, CDR2 YYEEEE.

The V call is TRBV7-2, the J call TRBJ2-5; D assignment may be TRBD1 or TRBD2 (6 bases each). The CDR3 runs 15 residues. Trimming took off 5 bases at V and 4 bases at J, with 17 bases between the two ends. Germline lookup yields CDR1 SGHTA and CDR2 FQGNSA. CDR3 nucleotides: TGTGCCAGCAGCCGAGGGGGGTCAAAGGGAGAGACCCAGTACTTC. Residues: CASSRGGSKGETQYF.

This clone has at least ten counts. This rearrangement joins TRBV6-5 to TRBJ2-7; TRBD1 is a possible D gene (5 bases). Trimming cost V 5 bases and J 5 bases, with 10 bases left between them. CDR1 and CDR2 from the germline V gene are MNHEY and SVGAGI. The CDR3 sequence is 12 residues long. CDR3 in DNA: TGTGCCAGCAGTGCCTCGACAGACGAGCAGTACGTC. Translation gives CASSASTDEQYV.

The sample holds a few counts of this clone. The V and J genes are TRBV10-3 and TRBJ2-1; the match to TRBD1 covers 11 bases. The CDR3 contains 15 residues. V trimming: 6 bases; J trimming: 7 bases; junction bases outside the gene matches: 8. From germline, CDR1 is ENHRY and CDR2 SYGVKD. CDR3 protein: CAIRTTGTGGNEQFF. The CDR3 nucleotides are TGTGCCATCAGAACAACCGGGACAGGGGGAAATGAGCAGTTCTTC.

This rearrangement joins TRBV5-1 to TRBJ2-1; 7 nucleotides match TRBD1. CDR3 length: 14 amino acids. CDR1 and CDR2 (germline): SGHRS, YFSETQ. Trimming cost V 1 base and J 7 bases; bases outside gene matches: 5. Written as DNA, the CDR3 is TGCGCCAGCAGCTTGTCGACAGGGCGTAATGAGCAGTTCTTC. Its translation: CASSLSTGRNEQFF.

V and J are TRBV27 and TRBJ1-6; D is unclear. The CDR3 covers 16 residues. Per germline, CDR1 MNHEY and CDR2 SMNVEV (reference sequence). V lost 1 base, J lost 0 bases, and 7 bases lay in between. The CDR3 loop is CASSLYGDSYNSPLHF. CDR3 DNA sequence: TGTGCCAGCAGTTTATACGGGGACTCCTATAATTCACCCCTCCACTTT.

The chain links TRBV2 to TRBJ1-5; D is unclear. V lost 7 bases and J lost 0, with 4 bases in between. From germline, CDR1 is SNHLY and CDR2 FYNNEI. This CDR3 is 12 amino acids long. CDR3 amino acids: CASKFSNQPQHF. Written as DNA, the CDR3 is TGTGCCAGCAAATTTAGCAATCAGCCCCAGCATTTT.

The rearrangement links TRBV9 to TRBJ2-7; 7 bases are shared with TRBD1. The CDR3 loop spans 17 amino acids. V dropped 4 bases and J dropped 6; count of bases not matched to a gene: 19. Germline V lookup: CDR1 SGDLS, CDR2 YYNGEE. The CDR3 coding sequence is TGTGCCAGCAGCTTAGGAATAACCGGGACAGTATTCGGCGAGCAGTACTTC. This translates into CASSLGITGTVFGEQYF.